Presented here are 16 T cell receptor beta chains from one specimen sequenced in a study of blood T cells in healthy people across ages. Primed by a sample-barcoded 5' primer and a J-beta primer mix, a second PCR proceeded for 7 to 11 cycles. TCRdb independently ran MiXCR on the 5' RACE reads; one entry per CDR3 protein. This table holds around 500,000 distinct CDR3 sequences, 47% found once. The sample comprised blood. The receptors were gathered from a man aged 80 or over in good health.

This clonotype came up a few times. This rearrangement joins TRBV11-2 to TRBJ2-7; D ambiguous. CDR1 and CDR2 (germline): SGHAT, FQNNGV. CDR3 length equals 18 residues. V was pared by 3 bases and J by 4 bases, with 25 bases between. Here the CDR3 DNA reads TGTGCCAGCAGCTTTACAGTTTTGACCCCTTTTTCCTTTTACGAGCAGTACTTC. Translated: CASSFTVLTPFSFYEQYF.

This clonotype showed up just a few times. It may be a read error: a sequence one base away is much more abundant. The chain uses TRBV6-5 and TRBJ2-4; 7 positions match TRBD2. Looked up from germline, CDR1 is MNHEY and CDR2 is SVGAGI. The length of the CDR3 is 14 residues. V was clipped by 4 bases and J by 13 bases; unmatched bases: 13. Written as DNA, the CDR3 is TGTGCCAGCAGTTCCCGGGGATCTAGCGGAGAGCAGTACTTC. Translating gives CASSSRGSSGEQYF.

Comments on this clonotype: A much larger clone lies one base from this, so it may be a read error. The J gene is TRBJ2-1, the V gene TRBV6-6, with TRBD2 as a possible D gene (6 bases). The J call is in doubt because the DNA end fits TRBJ2-7 better. This CDR3 is 15 amino acids long. The V gene's germline CDR1 is MNHNY and CDR2 SVGAGI (reference sequence). CDR3 residues: CASSGGYSSYNEQYF. As DNA, the CDR3 is TGTGCCAGCAGTGGGGGGTACTCCTCCTACAATGAGCAGTACTTC.

This clonotype was seen a single time. The chain combines TRBV20-1 with TRBJ2-5; D might be TRBD1 (6 bases). The J call is doubtful: the DNA matches TRBJ2-7 better. The CDR3 length is 14 residues. Looked up from germline, CDR1 is DFQATT and CDR2 is SNEGSKA (reference sequence). The CDR3 bases are TGCAGTGCTAGAGGAGCGGACAGTCCCTACGAGCAGTACTTC. This sequence encodes CSARGADSPYEQYF.

V usage is TRBV7-9 and J usage is TRBJ2-7; 10 nucleotides agree with TRBD1. Germline assignment: CDR1 SEHNR and CDR2 FQNEAQ (reference sequence). V lost 6 bases, J lost 3 bases, and 2 bases stayed unmatched. The CDR3 extends over 13 amino acids. The CDR3 DNA follows: TGTGCCAGCAGTGGGACAGGGGTCTACGAGCAGTACTTC. Translation gives CASSGTGVYEQYF.

V is TRBV12-3 or TRBV12-4 and J is TRBJ2-7, with D tentatively TRBD1 (7 bases). V was cut by 5 bases and J by 2 bases, with 13 bases left in between. The CDR3 loop spans 14 amino acids. The CDR3 spells CASSGGGLPYEQYF. CDR3 DNA sequence: TGTGCCAGCAGTGGAGGGGGCTTACCCTACGAGCAGTACTTC.

This chain joins TRBV5-1 and TRBJ2-2; 9 nucleotides match TRBD1. With 4 bases clipped from V and 6 bases from J, the junction kept 7 bases outside the gene matches. The CDR3 consists of 15 residues. Germline loops: CDR1 SGHRS, CDR2 YFSETQ. Written as DNA, the CDR3 is TGCGCCAGCAGCCCCAGGACAGGGGACGCCGGGGAGCTGTTTTTT. Its protein product is CASSPRTGDAGELFF.

This chain uses TRBV29-1 with TRBJ2-2, with a weak D call TRBD2 (6 bases). This CDR3 spans 19 amino acids. The V gene lost 2 bases and the J gene lost 4 bases, with 26 bases spanning the gap. The germline V gene encodes CDR1 SQVTM and CDR2 ANQGSEA. CDR3 sequence (DNA): TGCAGCGTTGAAAATCCGGCCGAAACGGGGGACTTGGGCACCGGGGAGCTGTTTTTT. This gives the protein CSVENPAETGDLGTGELFF.

Ten or more counts support this clonotype. The rearrangement joins TRBV12-3 or TRBV12-4 to TRBJ2-7; no firm D call. The CDR3 is 12 residues long. Trimming stripped 6 bases from V and 3 bases from J, with 9 bases between. CDR3 sequence reads: CASRLNGYEQYF. The CDR3 region has the DNA TGTGCCAGCAGGCTAAACGGCTACGAGCAGTACTTC.

This clonotype was seen more than once but under ten times. The chain is built from TRBV4-2 and TRBJ1-2; 10 nucleotides line up with TRBD1. The J segment lost 8 bases and the V segment lost 0 bases, leaving 12 bases of the junction unmatched. Per the germline V gene, CDR1 is LGHNA and CDR2 is YNFKEQ. The CDR3 contains 17 residues. In DNA form, the CDR3 reads TGTGCCAGCAGCCAAGATGTAGCGACAGGGGGCGAAGGGGGCTACACCTTC. It is translated as CASSQDVATGGEGGYTF.

The chain has TRBV9 and TRBJ2-2, with D possibly being TRBD1 (5 bases). The CDR3 extends over 16 amino acids. V dropped 4 bases and J dropped 1 base, with 14 bases sitting between them. Germline-derived CDR1 and CDR2 are SGDLS and YYNGEE. The CDR3 DNA follows: TGTGCCAGCAGCCGAATCCGGCAGGGGAACACCGGGGAGCTGTTTTTT. This codes for CASSRIRQGNTGELFF.

This rearrangement joins TRBV7-8 to TRBJ2-5; D not resolved. Per germline, CDR1 SGHVS and CDR2 FQNEAQ. This CDR3 region has 13 residues. V was cut by 2 bases and J by 5 bases, with 9 bases left in between. Here the CDR3 reads CASSLFGLETQYF. Here the CDR3 DNA reads TGTGCCAGCAGCTTATTCGGGCTTGAGACCCAGTACTTC.

The V call is TRBV7-2, the J call TRBJ1-1; D call uncertain. Trimming shortened V by 11 bases and J by 6 bases, and 16 bases separated the two germline ends. The CDR3 is 12 residues long. Germline V gene lookup returns CDR1 SGHTA and CDR2 FQGNSA. CDR3 nucleotides: TGTGCCGAGCAAGCCCTTCCCCCTGAAGCTTTCTTT. Its translation is CAEQALPPEAFF.

The V gene is TRBV6-5, the J gene TRBJ2-5, with D tentatively TRBD1 or TRBD2 (5 bases each). Germline CDR1 and CDR2: MNHEY and SVGAGI. Trimming removed 6 bases at V and 1 base at J, with 12 bases between. This CDR3 has 14 residues. CDR3 region: CASRRGPIQETQYF. The CDR3 nucleotides read TGTGCCAGCAGGAGGGGTCCGATCCAAGAGACCCAGTACTTC.

The rearrangement joins TRBV7-9 to TRBJ1-4; D perhaps matches TRBD1 (6 bases). The CDR3 contains 13 residues. Germline-derived CDR1 and CDR2 are SEHNR and FQNEAQ (reference sequence). V lost 5 bases to trimming and J lost 8 bases, with 12 bases between them. The CDR3 region has the DNA TGTGCCAGCAGCCCAGGACAGTGGGAAAAACTGTTTTTT. As protein: CASSPGQWEKLFF.

The chain combines TRBV10-3 with TRBJ2-7; D is perhaps TRBD1 or TRBD2 (5 bases each). The CDR3 length is 15 residues. Looked up from germline, CDR1 is ENHRY and CDR2 is SYGVKD. V dropped 6 bases and J dropped 7 bases, with 22 bases sitting between them. The DNA of the CDR3 is TGTGCCATCAGGGGGGACCTGACTGGGTACAATGAGCAGTACTTC. Its protein is CAIRGDLTGYNEQYF.